Presented here are 8 T cell receptor beta chains from one specimen sequenced in a study of human T cells and chemical hapten exposure. A single record per CDR3 protein comes from TCRdb applying MiXCR to the RACE reads. The repertoire holds 60,000 to 70,000 distinct CDR3 sequences, roughly 9.7% seen once, with 4.5% to 6.5% in the top ten. Time point denoted: pre-sensitization, week 0. The treatment: therapeutic diphenylcyclopropenone sensitization with weekly scalp DPC. The input for sequencing was whole blood, taken in connection with sensitization to the hapten diphenylcyclopropenone (DPC). These TCRs come from a woman aged 45-65 years with alopecia areata. Some clones in this sample may be carry-over from other donors' samples.

This clonotype was observed at least ten times. This chain joins TRBV18 and TRBJ1-1; TRBD1 might be the D (6 bases). The CDR3 runs 17 residues. The germline V and J ends were trimmed by 3 bases and 0 bases, with 17 bases remaining between them. The germline gives CDR1 KGHSH, CDR2 LQKENI. The CDR3 reads CASSPTRGGAMNTEAFF. As DNA, the CDR3 is TGTGCCAGCTCACCTACTCGAGGGGGGGCGATGAACACTGAAGCTTTCTTT.

The V gene is TRBV7-9, the J gene TRBJ2-5; weak D call: TRBD1 (6 bases). The V and J ends lost 4 bases and 2 bases respectively, with 11 bases between them. The CDR3 is 14 residues long. Germline-derived CDR1 and CDR2 are SEHNR and FQNEAQ (reference sequence). The CDR3 region is CASSSGQIQETQYF. DNA of the CDR3: TGTGCCAGCAGCTCCGGACAGATTCAAGAGACCCAGTACTTC.

This clonotype was detected ten times or more. The chain has TRBV7-9 and TRBJ2-3; 8 bases match TRBD2. Losses at the gene ends were 2 bases for V and 2 bases for J; bases not matched to a gene: 3. CDR3 length: 15 amino acids. CDR1 SEHNR and CDR2 FQNEAQ come from the germline V gene (reference sequence). This CDR3 reads CASSLTSGTTDTQYF. The CDR3 region has the DNA TGTGCCAGCAGCTTAACTAGCGGAACCACAGATACGCAGTATTTT. Based on the CDR3 plus reference TRBV7-9 and TRBJ2-3, the full variable domain is DTGVSQNPRHKITKRGQNVTFRCDPISEHNRLYWYRQTLGQGPEFLTYFQNEAQLEKSRLLSDRFSAERPKGSFSTLEIQRTEQGDSAMYLCASSLTSGTTDTQYFGPGTRLTVL.

Only a few counts were recorded for this clonotype. The V and J genes are TRBV12-3 or TRBV12-4 and TRBJ2-1; D gene unclear. V lost 1 base, J lost 4 bases, and 8 bases lay in between. The CDR3 runs to 14 residues. CDR3 nucleotides: TGTGCCAGCAGTTTAGGAAGCCGATACAATGAGCAGTTCTTC. Its translation is CASSLGSRYNEQFF.

As regards this clonotype: One junction end does not reproduce the germline sequence, and a read error may be involved. J is TRBJ1-4 and V is TRBV27; TRBD1 agrees at 11 bases. CDR1 MNHEY and CDR2 SMNVEV come from the germline V gene (reference sequence). The CDR3 covers 13 residues. DNA for the CDR3: TGTGCCAGCAGTTTGACCGGGACAGGGGGTTGGCGGTTT. Protein: CASSLTGTGGWRF. The full variable domain, with the rest looked up from reference TRBV27 and TRBJ1-4, is EAQVTQNPRYLITVTGKKLTVTCSQNMNHEYMSWYRQDPGLGLRQIYYSMNVEVTDKGDVPEGYKVSRKEKRNFPLILESPSPNQTSLYFCASSLTGTGGWRFGSGTQLSVL.

The chain employs TRBV13 and TRBJ2-7; 7 bases are shared with TRBD1. Germline trimming cut 2 bases from V and 5 bases from J; bases unmatched to any gene: 9. CDR3 size: 15 residues. Germline assignment: CDR1 PRHDT and CDR2 FYEKMQ (reference sequence). The CDR3 bases are TGTGCCAGCAGCTTACGCCGGGACAGTCTAAACGAGCAGTACTTC. Translating gives CASSLRRDSLNEQYF.

This clonotype was picked up many times. V and J are TRBV10-2 and TRBJ2-3; maybe TRBD1 (6 bases). Trimming pared 6 bases from V and 0 bases from J, leaving 16 bases between. This CDR3 region has 16 residues. Per the germline V gene, CDR1 is WSHSY and CDR2 is SAAADI. The CDR3 DNA follows: TGCGCCAGCAGGAGCACCACGACAGGTAGCACAGATACGCAGTATTTT. Translation gives CASRSTTTGSTDTQYF.

This clonotype was picked up many times. The V and J genes are TRBV25-1 and TRBJ2-1; the match to TRBD2 covers 9 bases. The V gene's germline CDR1 is MGHDK and CDR2 SYGVNS. The CDR3 length is 17 residues. J lost 4 bases, V lost 3 bases, and 10 bases had no gene match. The CDR3 DNA is TGTGCCAGCAGTGAGGCGGCGGGAGGGCCTAGATACAATGAGCAGTTCTTC. Amino acid sequence: CASSEAAGGPRYNEQFF.